Below are 3 T cell receptor beta chains sequenced from a single sample in a study of T cell responses to AZD1222 COVID-19 vaccine. Generated by immunoSEQ multiplex PCR, the TCRdb table keeps only in-frame clones and is missing some. The data show 90,000 to 95,000 clones, 85% to 90% seen once. This specimen was peripheral blood, taken on day 0 of AZD1222 vaccination. Receptor source: an adult in good health.

The chain joins TRBV21-1 to TRBJ1-5. TRBV21-1 counts as a pseudogene. The CDR3 covers 18 residues. CDR3 sequence reads: CASSNKRGVCRDYQPQHF. The DNA for the CDR3 is TGTGCCAGCAGCAATAAAAGGGGGGTGTGCAGGGACTATCAGCCCCAGCATTTT.

The chain carries TRBV5-4 and TRBJ1-3, with unresolved D. The CDR3 covers 14 residues. The germline V gene encodes CDR1 SGHNT and CDR2 YYREEE (reference sequence). V lost 6 bases to trimming and J lost 4 bases, with 14 bases between them. CDR3 sequence: CASTTSAGGNTIYF. CDR3 nucleotides: TGTGCCAGCACTACCTCGGCGGGCGGAAACACCATATATTTT.

The rearrangement joins TRBV18 to TRBJ2-5, with D tentatively TRBD1 (5 bases). Germline CDR1 and CDR2: KGHSH and LQKENI. This CDR3 has 14 amino acids. V dropped 2 bases and J dropped 3 bases, with 10 bases sitting between them. The CDR3 DNA sequence: TGTGCCAGCTCACCAAAAACAGGAGAAGAGACCCAGTACTTC. As protein: CASSPKTGEETQYF.